These T cell receptor beta chains were read from a single sample in a study of beta chain features in type 1 diabetes. The assay was immunoSEQ multiplex PCR, and TCRdb's table has in-frame clones only and misses some. There are hundreds of thousands of clones in the sample; 13% to 15% occur only once, and approximately 6.7% lies in the top ten. The sequenced material came from central memory CD4+ T cells from blood. These receptors all stem from a man in his thirties or forties in good health. The CDR3 runs from the conserved cysteine through the conserved F or W. Fields, in order: D gene, J gene, CDR3 length, V gene, clone size, CDR3 DNA, CDR3 protein. D genes are given only for firm matches. The size of a clone is reported for some rows only, either as once, few or many, or as a class for expanded clones.

d_call: -; j_call: TRBJ2-6; cdr3_length: 16; v_call: TRBV4-2; clone_size: -; cdr3_nt: TGTGCCAGCAGCCAGGGACCTGACTCTGGGGCCAACGTCCTGACTTTC; cdr3_aa: CASSQGPDSGANVLTF
d_call: TRBD1; j_call: TRBJ2-7; cdr3_length: 14; v_call: TRBV18; clone_size: many; cdr3_nt: TGTGCCAGCTCACCAGCGACAGGGGCTGCCGAGCAGTACTTC; cdr3_aa: CASSPATGAAEQYF
d_call: -; j_call: TRBJ2-1; cdr3_length: 15; v_call: TRBV9; clone_size: few; cdr3_nt: TGTGCCAGCAGCGTAGGCGCCCAGTCCTACAATGAGCAGTTCTTC; cdr3_aa: CASSVGAQSYNEQFF
d_call: TRBD2; j_call: TRBJ2-7; cdr3_length: 17; v_call: TRBV5-4; clone_size: many; cdr3_nt: TGTGCCAGCAGCTACGGACTAGCGGGGGCCCTACCGGTGGAGCAGTACTTC; cdr3_aa: CASSYGLAGALPVEQYF
d_call: -; j_call: TRBJ1-4; cdr3_length: 11; v_call: TRBV7-9; clone_size: many; cdr3_nt: TGTGCCAGCAGCTTCGAGGATAAACTGTTTTTT; cdr3_aa: CASSFEDKLFF
d_call: -; j_call: TRBJ1-4; cdr3_length: 15; v_call: TRBV4-3; clone_size: -; cdr3_nt: TGCGCCAGCAGCCACGATGCAGGACTGAATGAAAAACTGTTTTTT; cdr3_aa: CASSHDAGLNEKLFF
d_call: TRBD1; j_call: TRBJ2-2; cdr3_length: 14; v_call: TRBV11-2; clone_size: few; cdr3_nt: TGTGCCAGCAGCGGACAGGGGCAGACCGGGGAGCTGTTTTTT; cdr3_aa: CASSGQGQTGELFF
d_call: -; j_call: TRBJ2-3; cdr3_length: 13; v_call: TRBV30; clone_size: many; cdr3_nt: TGTGCCTGGAGTTTGAGGGAGTCAGATACGCAGTATTTT; cdr3_aa: CAWSLRESDTQYF
d_call: TRBD2; j_call: TRBJ2-3; cdr3_length: 15; v_call: TRBV19; clone_size: few; cdr3_nt: TGTGCCAGTAGTATCGGGAGGGCCGACACAGATACGCAGTATTTT; cdr3_aa: CASSIGRADTDTQYF
d_call: -; j_call: TRBJ2-1; cdr3_length: 14; v_call: TRBV5-1; clone_size: -; cdr3_nt: TGCGCCAGCAGCTTGGAAGCGGGTTCACATGAGCAGTTCTTC; cdr3_aa: CASSLEAGSHEQFF
d_call: -; j_call: TRBJ1-2; cdr3_length: 13; v_call: TRBV30; clone_size: few; cdr3_nt: TGTGCCTGGAGTGTAGGCCCCCAGGGTGTCTACACCTTC; cdr3_aa: CAWSVGPQGVYTF
d_call: TRBD1; j_call: TRBJ1-6; cdr3_length: 14; v_call: TRBV11-2; clone_size: -; cdr3_nt: TGTGCCAGCAGCCGCGGGACAGTGGGTTCACCCCTCCACTTT; cdr3_aa: CASSRGTVGSPLHF
d_call: -; j_call: TRBJ1-1; cdr3_length: 11; v_call: TRBV29-1; clone_size: few; cdr3_nt: TGCAGCGCCACGGAGACACCAGAAGCTTTCTTT; cdr3_aa: CSATETPEAFF
d_call: -; j_call: TRBJ1-2; cdr3_length: 12; v_call: TRBV12-5; clone_size: -; cdr3_nt: TGTGCTAGTGGCCGGGACAACTATGGCTACACCTTC; cdr3_aa: CASGRDNYGYTF
d_call: -; j_call: TRBJ1-1; cdr3_length: 13; v_call: TRBV5-1; clone_size: -; cdr3_nt: TGCGCCAGCAGCCCAAGGGTGAACACTGAAGCTTTCTTT; cdr3_aa: CASSPRVNTEAFF
d_call: -; j_call: TRBJ1-3; cdr3_length: 12; v_call: TRBV2; clone_size: -; cdr3_nt: TGTGCCAGCAAAGGGTCTGGAAACACCATATATTTT; cdr3_aa: CASKGSGNTIYF
d_call: -; j_call: TRBJ1-2; cdr3_length: 15; v_call: TRBV7-6; clone_size: many; cdr3_nt: TGTGCCAGCAGCTTAGGGGGGCGGCAGGGGTTTGGCTACACCTTC; cdr3_aa: CASSLGGRQGFGYTF
d_call: -; j_call: TRBJ1-5; cdr3_length: 13; v_call: TRBV23-1; clone_size: -; cdr3_nt: TGCGCCAGCGGTGGGCGAGGGTCAGGGCCCCAGCATTTT; cdr3_aa: CASGGRGSGPQHF
d_call: TRBD1; j_call: TRBJ1-6; cdr3_length: 15; v_call: TRBV4-2; clone_size: few; cdr3_nt: TGTGCCAGCAGACAGGGGGCGGACTATAATTCACCCCTCCACTTT; cdr3_aa: CASRQGADYNSPLHF
d_call: -; j_call: TRBJ1-1; cdr3_length: 13; v_call: TRBV30; clone_size: few; cdr3_nt: TGTGCCTGGAGTATAACAGGGAACACTGAAGCTTTCTTT; cdr3_aa: CAWSITGNTEAFF
d_call: -; j_call: TRBJ2-7; cdr3_length: 17; v_call: TRBV10-3; clone_size: many; cdr3_nt: TGTGCCATCAGTGAGTCCTCGCAACCCCAGGGCTCCTACGAGCAGTACTTC; cdr3_aa: CAISESSQPQGSYEQYF
d_call: -; j_call: TRBJ1-5; cdr3_length: 16; v_call: TRBV23-1; clone_size: few; cdr3_nt: TGCGCCAGCAGTCAATCGTACAGGAGGACCAATCAGCCCCAGCATTTT; cdr3_aa: CASSQSYRRTNQPQHF
d_call: -; j_call: TRBJ2-2; cdr3_length: 12; v_call: TRBV19; clone_size: -; cdr3_nt: TGTGCCAGTGGAATCCCCACCGGGGAGCTGTTTTTT; cdr3_aa: CASGIPTGELFF